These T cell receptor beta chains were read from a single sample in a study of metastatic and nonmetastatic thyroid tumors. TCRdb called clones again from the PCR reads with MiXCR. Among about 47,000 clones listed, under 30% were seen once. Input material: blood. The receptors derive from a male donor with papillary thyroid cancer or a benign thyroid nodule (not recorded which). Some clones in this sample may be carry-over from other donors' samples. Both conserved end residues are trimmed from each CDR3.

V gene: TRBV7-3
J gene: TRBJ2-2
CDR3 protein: ASSSSRGADGELF

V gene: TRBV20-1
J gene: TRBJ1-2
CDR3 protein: SARDPWGPNYGYT

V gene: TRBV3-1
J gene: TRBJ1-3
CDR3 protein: ASTAASGNTIY

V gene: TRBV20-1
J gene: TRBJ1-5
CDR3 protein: SARRTLNQPQH

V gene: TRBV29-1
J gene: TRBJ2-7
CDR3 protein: SVVGQGAYEQY

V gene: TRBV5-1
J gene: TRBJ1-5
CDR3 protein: ASIPGQTSWGNQPQH

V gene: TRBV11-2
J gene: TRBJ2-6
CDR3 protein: VSSSRLAGRSGANVLT

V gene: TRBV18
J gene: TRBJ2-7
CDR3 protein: ASSPRDALLY

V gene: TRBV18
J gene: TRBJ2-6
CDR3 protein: ASSPVGEIAGANALT

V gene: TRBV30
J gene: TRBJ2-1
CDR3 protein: AWSGVNEQF

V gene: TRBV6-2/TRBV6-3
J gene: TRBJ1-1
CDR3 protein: ASSSTQGARNAF

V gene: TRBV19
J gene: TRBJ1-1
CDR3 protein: ASSAGQGNTEAF

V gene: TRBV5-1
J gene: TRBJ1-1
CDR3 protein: ASSLTGAYPEAF

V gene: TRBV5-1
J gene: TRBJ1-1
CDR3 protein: ASSWGQNTEAF

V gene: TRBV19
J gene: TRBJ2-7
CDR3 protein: ASSLGGLAVYEQY

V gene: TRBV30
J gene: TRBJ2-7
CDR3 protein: AWSPGLTWGDQY

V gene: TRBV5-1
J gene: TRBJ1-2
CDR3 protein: ASSVDGPLYGYT

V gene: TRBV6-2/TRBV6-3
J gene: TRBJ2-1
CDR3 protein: ASTPEASSHEQF

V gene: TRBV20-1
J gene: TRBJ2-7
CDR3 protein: SAREPTGRIEQY

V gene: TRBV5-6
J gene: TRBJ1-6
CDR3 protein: ASSVDGYSYNSPLH

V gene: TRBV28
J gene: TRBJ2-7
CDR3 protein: ASSLLPGLQRSYEQY

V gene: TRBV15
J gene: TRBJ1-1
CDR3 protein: ATSRDGRLTEAF

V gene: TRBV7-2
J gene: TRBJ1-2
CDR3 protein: ASSLDRIHPRGYT

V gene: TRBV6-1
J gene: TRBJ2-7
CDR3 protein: ASSPEYHYEQY